Presented here are 20 T cell receptor beta chains from one specimen sequenced in a study of identical twins (dated by TCRdb to the mid-2010s). The library relied on 5' RACE. Sequencing used an Illumina HiSeq 2000. In TCRdb, the public reads were trimmed at Q25 with fastp and aligned with MiXCR, with productive beta chains retained. CDR3 protein duplicates are merged, each entry listing the most common genes and DNA. This sample is represented by about 890,000 distinct CDR3 sequences; around an eighth of them were singletons. About 1.6% of the sample belongs to the ten largest clones. The same data also contributed to another study, on yellow fever vaccine responses in identical twins.

Sequencing used PBMCs. These receptors were collected from a young woman in good health.

The sample holds a few counts of this clonotype. The V and J genes are TRBV9 and TRBJ2-2; D not certain. Looked up from germline, CDR1 is SGDLS and CDR2 is YYNGEE. Between the trimmed V and J ends, which lost 0 bases and 4 bases, there was a span of 7 bases. CDR3 size: 14 residues. The CDR3 loop reads CASSVAASTGELFF. CDR3 DNA sequence: TGTGCCAGCAGCGTAGCGGCCAGCACCGGGGAGCTGTTTTTT.

This clonotype was detected ten times or more. The chain recombines TRBV3-1 with TRBJ2-7; D possibly corresponds to TRBD1 (6 bases). Deletions cut 4 bases from V and 0 bases from J, with 16 bases between. Per germline, CDR1 LGHDT and CDR2 YNNKEL (reference sequence). There are 16 residues in the CDR3. The chain's CDR3 is CASSLEGGRDSYEQYF. The DNA of the CDR3 is TGTGCCAGCAGCCTCGAAGGGGGACGGGACTCCTACGAGCAGTACTTC.

This clonotype was seen many times. This sequence joins TRBV12-3 or TRBV12-4 and TRBJ2-1; tentatively, D is TRBD1 or TRBD2 (5 bases each). The CDR3 has 15 amino acids. V shed 3 bases and J shed 4 bases, with 13 bases lying between them. The CDR3 bases are TGTGCCAGCAGTTTCGGGGTAGGGGTATACAATGAGCAGTTCTTC. It translates to CASSFGVGVYNEQFF.

This clonotype was seen only a few times. The rearrangement uses TRBV20-1 and TRBJ1-2; maybe TRBD1 (5 bases). Trimming left V 3 bases short and J 9 bases short, with 14 bases between. Germline CDR1 is DFQATT and CDR2 is SNEGSKA (reference sequence). CDR3 length: 12 amino acids. As DNA, the CDR3 is TGCAGTGCTAGCGGGTGGGGCGTGAGCTACACCTTC. It encodes CSASGWGVSYTF.

There are a few counts of this clonotype. This chain links TRBV10-3 with TRBJ2-1, with D hard to call. The CDR3 length is 12 residues. Germline V CDR1 and CDR2: ENHRY, SYGVKD. V was trimmed by 3 bases and J by 6 bases, leaving 6 bases between them. In DNA, the CDR3 is TGTGCCATCAGTGAAAAGGGCAATGAGCAGTTCTTC. This translates into CAISEKGNEQFF.

V gene TRBV19 combines with J gene TRBJ1-5; TRBD1 might be the D (6 bases). Germline V gives CDR1 LNHDA, CDR2 SQIVND (reference sequence). This CDR3 comprises 13 residues. The ends were cut back, 4 bases at V and 7 bases at J, with 11 bases in the middle. Written as DNA, the CDR3 is TGTGCCAGTAGTAGGACAGCCGAGCAGCCCCAGCATTTT. This gives the protein CASSRTAEQPQHF.

A few counts support this clonotype. The chain uses TRBV28 and TRBJ1-6; tentatively, D is TRBD1 (5 bases). Per germline, CDR1 MDHEN and CDR2 SYDVKM. The CDR3 totals 15 residues. V was shortened by 9 bases and J by 5 bases, with 17 bases between the two germline ends. Here the CDR3 reads CASSSGARDNSPLHF. CDR3 nucleotide sequence: TGTGCCAGTTCCTCCGGGGCCAGGGATAATTCACCCCTCCACTTT.

This clonotype appeared a few times. This sequence joins TRBV18 and TRBJ2-7; 12 bases match TRBD2. With V trimmed by 3 bases and J by 6 bases, 6 bases remained unmatched. There are 15 residues in the CDR3. Germline assignment: CDR1 KGHSH and CDR2 LQKENI. The DNA for the CDR3 is TGTGCCAGCTCACCGACTAGCGGGAGAGTCGGCGAGCAGTACTTC. Its translation: CASSPTSGRVGEQYF.

This clonotype was detected only a few times. V and J are TRBV7-8 and TRBJ2-3; 12 nucleotides line up with TRBD2. From germline, CDR1 is SGHVS and CDR2 FQNEAQ. V was pared by 4 bases and J by 4 bases, with 3 bases of the junction left unmatched. The CDR3 consists of 15 residues. The CDR3 DNA is TGTGCCAGCAGCTCTAGCGGGGGGGCCCCAGATACGCAGTATTTT. Its protein product is CASSSSGGAPDTQYF. Full variable domain (rest looked up from reference TRBV7-8 and TRBJ2-3): GAGVSQSPRYKVAKRGQDVALRCDPISGHVSLFWYQQALGQGPEFLTYFQNEAQLDKSGLPSDRFFAERPEGSVSTLKIQRTQQEDSAVYLCASSSSGGAPDTQYFGPGTRLTVL.

V is TRBV10-3 and J is TRBJ2-3; TRBD1 agrees at 12 bases. After removal of 5 bases from V and 4 bases from J, the junction contained 4 bases not matched to a gene. In germline, CDR1 is ENHRY, CDR2 SYGVKD. The CDR3 is 15 residues long. CDR3 nucleotide sequence: TGTGCCATCAGTACCGGGACAGGGGGCCCAGATACGCAGTATTTT. The encoded protein is CAISTGTGGPDTQYF.

This chain joins TRBV7-2 and TRBJ1-1, with 7 positions matching TRBD1. V shed 7 bases and J 5 bases; nucleotides not matched to a gene: 10. CDR1 is SGHTA, CDR2 FQGNSA, per germline. The CDR3 loop spans 14 amino acids. In nucleotides, the CDR3 is TGTGCCAGCAACAGAAACAGGGGATCAACTGAAGCTTTCTTT. Translating it yields CASNRNRGSTEAFF.

The gene calls are TRBV20-1 and TRBJ2-6, with D uncertain. There are 15 residues in the CDR3. In germline, CDR1 is DFQATT, CDR2 SNEGSKA (reference sequence). Trimming removed 3 bases at V and 0 bases at J, with 9 bases between. The CDR3 sequence is CSASPQPSGANVLTF. CDR3 nucleotides: TGCAGTGCTAGCCCACAGCCCTCTGGGGCCAACGTCCTGACTTTC.

Only a few counts were recorded for this clonotype. This chain links TRBV20-1 with TRBJ1-6; TRBD1 matches 8 bases. The CDR3 is 14 residues long. Germline V gives CDR1 DFQATT, CDR2 SNEGSKA (reference sequence). V was clipped by 0 bases and J by 10 bases; unmatched bases: 5. CDR3 nucleotides: TGCAGTGCTAGAGACAGGGGGCCGGGGTCACCCCTCCACTTT. This translates into CSARDRGPGSPLHF.

In its sample, this clonotype was seen a few times. This sequence joins TRBV12-3 or TRBV12-4 and TRBJ2-3; 11 bases are shared with TRBD2. V gave up 4 bases and J gave up 1 base; unmatched junction bases: 10. CDR3 length: 18 amino acids. The CDR3 protein is CASSWGLAEGWGTDTQYF. For the CDR3, the DNA is TGTGCCAGCAGTTGGGGACTAGCGGAGGGGTGGGGCACAGATACGCAGTATTTT.

The chain couples TRBV5-6 to TRBJ2-1, with TRBD2 matching over 12 bases. The CDR3 loop spans 15 amino acids. V was clipped by 4 bases and J by 8 bases; unmatched bases: 7. Germline CDR1 reads SGHDT; CDR2 reads YYEEEE. In DNA form, the CDR3 reads TGTGCCAGCAGCCTACGACTAGCGGGAGTCCATGAGCAGTTCTTC. Encoded protein: CASSLRLAGVHEQFF.

The rearrangement links TRBV10-3 to TRBJ2-7; D is ambiguous. V lost 8 bases and J 2 bases, leaving 10 bases between the germline ends. CDR3 length: 12 amino acids. In germline, CDR1 is ENHRY, CDR2 SYGVKD. For the CDR3, the DNA is TGTGCCATCTCTGACACCCCCTACGAGCAGTACTTC. It specifies CAISDTPYEQYF.

This clonotype has more than one count but fewer than ten. The chain joins TRBV10-3 to TRBJ2-7; D tentatively fits TRBD1 or TRBD2 (5 bases each). Trimming left V 0 bases short and J 4 bases short, with 13 bases between. There are 15 residues in the CDR3. The germline gives CDR1 ENHRY, CDR2 SYGVKD. The CDR3 reads CAISESGVMDYEQYF. The CDR3 DNA is TGTGCCATCAGTGAGTCGGGGGTCATGGATTACGAGCAGTACTTC.

This clonotype was recorded a few times. CDR3 loop: CASSQAPSRQQETQYF. The CDR3 bases are TGTGCCAGCAGCCAGGCCCCATCGAGACAACAAGAGACCCAGTACTTC. The gene calls are TRBV3-1 and TRBJ2-5; the D is unclear. Trimming left V 3 bases short and J 2 bases short, with 16 bases between. The CDR3 is 16 amino acids. From germline, CDR1 is LGHDT and CDR2 YNNKEL (reference sequence).

Only a few counts were recorded for this clonotype. V and J are TRBV6-5 and TRBJ1-1; 7 nucleotides match TRBD1. Trimming removed 5 bases from V and 1 base from J; junction bases left unmatched: 4. The CDR3 length is 14 residues. Germline V CDR1 and CDR2: MNHEY, SVGAGI. This CDR3 reads CASSNRGPNTEAFF. DNA for the CDR3: TGTGCCAGCAGTAACAGGGGACCGAACACTGAAGCTTTCTTT.

This clonotype was counted only a few times. The chain carries TRBV29-1 and TRBJ2-5; D not resolved. Deletions cut 0 bases from V and 5 bases from J, with 16 bases between. Germline CDR1 SQVTM, CDR2 ANQGSEA. This CDR3 contains 15 residues. The CDR3 reads CSVEDTTTRTETQYF. CDR3 sequence (DNA): TGCAGCGTTGAAGACACAACTACCAGGACGGAGACCCAGTACTTC.